What follows are 12 T cell receptor beta chains derived from one specimen sequenced in a study of PD-L1 blockade in urothelial cancer. Produced via immunoSEQ multiplex PCR; TCRdb's table is partial and in-frame only. Counted here are fewer than 35,000 clones, 80% occurring once; the ten biggest clones make up around 2%. Sequences were derived from PBMCs, sampled around atezolizumab (anti-PD-L1) treatment. Receptors were obtained from a man aged 50-60 years with urothelial cancer.

The chain is built from TRBV9 and TRBJ2-7; 9 positions agree with TRBD2. The V and J ends lost 0 bases and 5 bases, in that order; junction bases with no gene match: 6. This CDR3 region has 15 residues. Germline V CDR1 and CDR2: SGDLS, YYNGEE. The CDR3 DNA sequence: TGTGCCAGCAGCGTAGTACTAGCGGGTATTCACGAGCAGTACTTC. Its translation: CASSVVLAGIHEQYF.

The chain carries TRBV2 and TRBJ2-2, with D perhaps TRBD1 (5 bases). The V end was cut by 8 bases, the J end by 3 bases, with 10 bases between. Germline CDR1 SNHLY, CDR2 FYNNEI. CDR3 length: 13 amino acids. The CDR3 sequence is CASCKGYTGELFF. Here the CDR3 DNA reads TGTGCCAGCTGTAAGGGGTACACCGGGGAGCTGTTTTTT. Full variable domain (missing parts from reference TRBV2 and TRBJ2-2): EPEVTQTPSHQVTQMGQEVILRCVPISNHLYFYWYRQILGQKVEFLVSFYNNEISEKSEIFDDQFSVERPDGSNFTLKIRSTKLEDSAMYFCASCKGYTGELFFGEGSRLTVL.

The CDR3 region is CASSLNSGNEQTQYF. CDR3 nucleotide sequence: TGTGCCAGCAGCTTGAATAGCGGGAACGAACAGACCCAGTACTTC. J is TRBJ2-5 and V is TRBV5-6, with TRBD2 matching over 8 bases. The germline V gene encodes CDR1 SGHDT and CDR2 YYEEEE. Trimming at V came to 1 base and at J to 6 bases, leaving 8 bases not matched to a gene. The CDR3 is 15 amino acids.

The chain joins TRBV9 to TRBJ1-4; 7 bases map to TRBD1. Germline assignment: CDR1 SGDLS and CDR2 YYNGEE. The J segment lost 3 bases and the V segment lost 2 bases, leaving 7 bases of the junction unmatched. The CDR3 covers 16 residues. CDR3 coding DNA: TGTGCCAGCAGCGTGACTACAGGGGCGGCTAATGAAAAACTGTTTTTT. It yields the protein CASSVTTGAANEKLFF.

This CDR3 reads CASSLGDTSNTEAFF. The CDR3 DNA is TGCGCCAGCAGCTTGGGGGACACTTCGAACACTGAAGCTTTCTTT. This chain joins TRBV5-1 and TRBJ1-1; a weak D match, TRBD1 (6 bases). This CDR3 contains 15 residues. CDR1 and CDR2 (germline): SGHRS, YFSETQ. V shed 0 bases and J shed 1 base, with 10 bases lying between them.

The rearrangement uses TRBV6-6 and TRBJ2-1; 9 bases agree with TRBD2. The germline gives CDR1 MNHNY, CDR2 SVGAGI (reference sequence). The J segment lost 9 bases and the V segment lost 7 bases, leaving 7 bases of the junction unmatched. There are 13 residues in the CDR3. The chain's CDR3 is CASIERGESEQFF. CDR3 nucleotide sequence: TGTGCCAGCATCGAGCGGGGGGAGAGTGAGCAGTTCTTC.

This clone was recorded a few times. The rearrangement joins TRBV9 to TRBJ2-3, with 7 bases matching TRBD1. In germline, CDR1 is SGDLS, CDR2 YYNGEE. The CDR3 spans 15 residues. J gave up 2 bases and V 0 bases, and 3 bases lay outside the gene matches. The CDR3 loop reads CASSVDGQVTDTQYF. The CDR3 nucleotides read TGTGCCAGCAGCGTAGACGGACAGGTCACAGATACGCAGTATTTT.

The J gene is TRBJ2-2, the V gene TRBV9; 12 bases agree with TRBD2. CDR3 length equals 16 residues. V shed 0 bases, J shed 6 bases, and the junction held 3 bases outside the gene matches. The germline V gene has CDR1 SGDLS and CDR2 YYNGEE. Here the CDR3 reads CASSVVASGRAGELFF. The CDR3 DNA reads as TGTGCCAGCAGCGTAGTGGCTAGCGGGAGGGCCGGGGAGCTGTTTTTT.

About this clone: The same CDR3 can be traced to other DNA sequences in this sample. The chain couples TRBV5-4 to TRBJ2-1; 13 nucleotides match TRBD2. Germline loops: CDR1 SGHNT, CDR2 YYREEE (reference sequence). With 4 bases clipped from V and 5 bases from J, the junction kept 3 bases outside the gene matches. The CDR3 extends over 15 amino acids. Here the CDR3 DNA reads TGTGCCAGCAGCCCCGGGACTAGCGGGAACAATGAGCAGTTCTTC. This encodes CASSPGTSGNNEQFF.

The chain has TRBV13 and TRBJ2-7, with 9 bases that match TRBD1. Germline CDR1 is PRHDT and CDR2 is FYEKMQ (reference sequence). This CDR3 comprises 15 residues. V shed 5 bases and J 5 bases; nucleotides not matched to a gene: 10. The CDR3 here is CASSPGTGWENEQYV. In DNA form, the CDR3 reads TGTGCCAGCAGCCCTGGGACAGGGTGGGAAAACGAGCAGTACGTC.

The chain joins TRBV5-4 to TRBJ2-2; the D gene is possibly TRBD1 (5 bases). CDR1 and CDR2 from the germline V gene are SGHNT and YYREEE (reference sequence). The CDR3 loop spans 15 amino acids. V was cut by 6 bases and J by 7 bases, with 19 bases left in between. Here the CDR3 DNA reads TGTGCCAGCACCCCCCGCCCAGGGATCGGCGGGGAGCTGTTTTTT. Its protein is CASTPRPGIGGELFF.

This chain's CDR3 is CASSWDSTYEQYF. The CDR3, as DNA: TGTGCCAGCAGCTGGGACAGTACCTACGAGCAGTACTTC. The V gene is TRBV27, the J gene TRBJ2-7, with 7 bases aligning to TRBD1. Trimming at V came to 6 bases and at J to 2 bases, leaving 4 bases not matched to a gene. Germline lookup yields CDR1 MNHEY and CDR2 SMNVEV (reference sequence). The CDR3 loop spans 13 amino acids.